There are many counts of the clone carrying this T cell receptor (beta chain). This entry is derived from a study of blood T cell repertoires in COVID-19. Study in general: Some COVID-19 samples were acute and others convalescent; all came from the United States, Italy and Spain.

The J segment lost 4 bases and the V segment lost 2 bases, leaving 1 base of the junction unmatched. Germline CDR1 is WNHNN and CDR2 is SYGVQD (reference sequence). The CDR3 sequence is 13 residues long. Study processing details: Researchers report that nucleated cell counts were estimated from reference gene primer amplification. Measured with immunoSEQ multiplex PCR; TCRdb has only the in-frame clones, and not every one. V, J and clone size reflect that table, while D and trimming were determined from the DNA. The sample has 150,000 or so clones; approximately 70% are singletons. The sequence was collected from a woman in her sixties or seventies with acute or convalescent COVID-19. The J gene is TRBJ2-7, the V gene TRBV10-1; 8 bases agree with TRBD1. Sequenced input: peripheral blood. The CDR3 DNA is TGCGCCAGCAGTGAGCAGGGGGCTTACGAGCAGTACTTC. This codes for CASSEQGAYEQYF.